A selection of T cell receptor beta chains follows, all from one sample in a study of blood T cell repertoires in COVID-19. The data were produced by immunoSEQ multiplex PCR, yet TCRdb's version contains in-frame clones alone and is incomplete. This table holds about 130,000 clones, around nine tenths found once. Material for sequencing was peripheral blood. The receptors were gathered from a woman aged 80 or over with acute or convalescent COVID-19. CDR3s include the opening cysteine and the closing phenylalanine or tryptophan. A D gene is named only where the DNA matches it firmly. Clone size, where shown, is once, few, many, or a class for clones that have expanded.

CDR3	DNA	D	size	V	J
CASSGGGTSGANVLTF	TGTGCCAGCAGTGGGGGGGGTACCTCTGGGGCCAACGTCCTGACTTTC	TRBD2	once	TRBV28	TRBJ2-6
CASSFPTSGRVSGANVLTF	TGTGCCAGCAGTTTTCCTACTAGCGGGAGGGTCTCTGGGGCCAACGTCCTGACTTTC	TRBD2	NA	TRBV28	TRBJ2-6
CASSYSRLGGTEAFF	TGTGCCAGCAGTTACTCGAGGTTAGGGGGAACTGAAGCTTTCTTT	NA	NA	TRBV6-5	TRBJ1-1
CASSLNQAPYGYTF	TGTGCCAGCAGTTTAAACCAAGCCCCTTATGGCTACACCTTC	NA	NA	TRBV28	TRBJ1-2
CASSLGGQGNQETQYF	TGTGCCAGCAGCTTGGGGGGACAGGGGAACCAAGAGACCCAGTACTTC	TRBD1	NA	TRBV5-4	TRBJ2-5
CASSPDRGHNQPQHF	TGTGCCAGCAGCCCGGACAGGGGACACAATCAGCCCCAGCATTTT	TRBD1	NA	TRBV7-8	TRBJ1-5
CASSIDLDILAGGVTDTQYF	TGTGCCAGTAGTATAGATCTCGACATCCTAGCGGGAGGTGTCACAGATACGCAGTATTTT	TRBD2	NA	TRBV19	TRBJ2-3
CASSLGLAETQYF	TGTGCCAGCAGTTTAGGGCTAGCGGAGACCCAGTACTTC	NA	NA	TRBV12-3/TRBV12-4	TRBJ2-5
CASSYQRTAGYTF	TGTGCCAGCAGTTACCAACGGACAGCTGGCTACACCTTC	NA	NA	TRBV6-6	TRBJ1-2
CASSVDSSRQPQHF	TGTGCCAGCAGTGTGGACAGTTCCCGTCAGCCCCAGCATTTT	NA	NA	TRBV6-4	TRBJ1-5
CASSYSGGRNEQYF	TGTGCCAGCAGTTACTCGGGCGGGAGGAACGAGCAGTACTTC	TRBD2	NA	TRBV6-6	TRBJ2-7
CASSQGAGYRTDTQYF	TGTGCCAGCAGCCAAGGGGCGGGGTATCGCACAGATACGCAGTATTTT	NA	NA	TRBV3-1/TRBV3-2	TRBJ2-3